A single T cell receptor (beta chain) is shown here with its context. Germline-derived CDR1 and CDR2 are SGHTA and FQGTGA. Trimming shortened V by 5 bases and J by 5 bases, and 9 bases separated the two germline ends. The CDR3 totals 13 residues. This specimen belongs to a study of technical replicates of blood from several donors. Here immunoSEQ multiplex PCR was the method, and the copy in TCRdb shows in-frame clones only, minus some. Of tens of thousands of clones in the sample, roughly 88% were seen once. The sequence came from a human donor in good health. Some clones in this sample may be carry-over from other donors' samples. V is TRBV7-3 and J is TRBJ2-2; a possible D gene is TRBD1 (5 bases). The sequenced sample was PBMCs. The CDR3 DNA sequence: TGTGCCAGCAGCGGGAAGGGGACCGGGGAGCTGTTTTTT. This sequence encodes CASSGKGTGELFF.